The next 25 T cell receptor beta chains were all read from a single sample in a study of blood T cell repertoires in COVID-19. Sequenced by immunoSEQ multiplex PCR; TCRdb stores in-frame clones only, minus some. In the table there are fewer than 350,000 clones, 90% of which are singletons. Sequencing was done on a sample of PBMCs or T cells enriched from blood (not recorded which). The receptor set was obtained from a woman between 18 and 29 years old with acute COVID-19.

The chain uses TRBV5-5 and TRBJ2-7; D is unclear. Trimming shortened V by 0 bases and J by 11 bases, and 12 bases separated the two germline ends. Germline assignment: CDR1 SGHKS and CDR2 YYEKEE (reference sequence). The CDR3 has 12 residues. CDR3 in amino acids: CASSLAGGVEYF. CDR3 DNA: TGTGCCAGCAGCTTGGCCGGTGGTGTCGAGTACTTC.

The rearrangement uses TRBV6-5 and TRBJ2-3; TRBD2 matches at 11 bases. CDR3 length equals 15 residues. The trim removed 6 bases at V and 3 bases at J, leaving 5 bases unmatched. From germline, CDR1 is MNHEY and CDR2 SVGAGI. In DNA, the CDR3 is TGTGCCAGCAGCATGGGACTAGCGGCAACAGATACGCAGTATTTT. Residues: CASSMGLAATDTQYF.

The chain uses TRBV28 and TRBJ2-7; D may be TRBD2 (5 bases). V was shortened by 10 bases and J by 3 bases, with 13 bases between the two germline ends. The germline V gene has CDR1 MDHEN and CDR2 SYDVKM. CDR3 size: 12 residues. CDR3 sequence (DNA): TGTGCCACCCGCCGGGATTACTACGAGCAGTACTTC. Amino acids: CATRRDYYEQYF.

V usage is TRBV29-1 and J usage is TRBJ2-1; D is uncertain. CDR1 SQVTM and CDR2 ANQGSEA come from the germline V gene. The CDR3 consists of 13 residues. The V gene lost 3 bases and the J gene lost 6 bases, with 12 bases spanning the gap. The CDR3 coding sequence is TGCAGCGTTGAGGCTAGGTTGATCAATGAGCAGTTCTTC. It translates to CSVEARLINEQFF.

The chain combines TRBV19 with TRBJ2-1, with 9 nucleotides matching TRBD1. This CDR3 has 14 amino acids. V shed 5 bases and J 9 bases; nucleotides not matched to a gene: 8. Germline-derived CDR1 and CDR2 are LNHDA and SQIVND (reference sequence). The CDR3 loop reads CASSYYRGQGEQFF. The CDR3 DNA reads TGTGCCAGTAGTTATTACAGGGGGCAGGGTGAGCAGTTCTTC.

The chain links TRBV11-2 to TRBJ1-2, with 10 bases matching TRBD1. V shed 1 base and J 4 bases; nucleotides not matched to a gene: 6. Germline V gene sequence: CDR1 SGHAT, CDR2 FQNNGV. The CDR3 runs to 16 residues. The CDR3 coding sequence is TGTGCCAGCAGCTTAGCGAGACAGGGGGCTGGCTATGGCTACACCTTC. This translates into CASSLARQGAGYGYTF.

The V and J genes are TRBV11-2 and TRBJ2-7; 12 nucleotides agree with TRBD2. The V and J ends lost 4 bases and 4 bases, in that order; junction bases with no gene match: 5. This CDR3 has 15 residues. Germline V CDR1 and CDR2: SGHAT, FQNNGV. The CDR3 DNA reads TGTGCCAGCAGCTCACTAGCGGGAGGAGAGTACGAGCAGTACTTC. This gives the protein CASSSLAGGEYEQYF.

In DNA, the CDR3 is TGCGCCAGCAGCTTGGACCTTCAGTTCACCGGGGAGCTGTTTTTT. Amino acid sequence: CASSLDLQFTGELFF. The V gene is TRBV5-1, the J gene TRBJ2-2; no reliable D call. CDR1 is SGHRS and CDR2 is YFSETQ in the germline V gene. The CDR3 totals 15 residues. Trimming took 0 bases from V and 4 from J, leaving 10 bases between them. The whole variable domain, filled in from reference TRBV5-1 and TRBJ2-2, reads KAGVTQTPRYLIKTRGQQVTLSCSPISGHRSVSWYQQTPGQGLQFLFEYFSETQRNKGNFPGRFSGRQFSNSRSEMNVSTLELGDSALYLCASSLDLQFTGELFFGEGSRLTVL.

This clone was detected only once. The gene calls are TRBV2 and TRBJ1-6; the match to TRBD1 covers 8 bases. CDR3 length equals 16 residues. V was pared by 2 bases and J by 2 bases, with 2 bases of the junction left unmatched. Germline CDR1 SNHLY, CDR2 FYNNEI. The CDR3 region is CASSEWTGPYNSPLHF. CDR3 nucleotide sequence: TGTGCCAGCAGTGAATGGACAGGGCCCTATAATTCACCCCTCCACTTT.

The chain joins TRBV28 to TRBJ2-2, with TRBD1 matching over 10 bases. The V gene end was trimmed by 5 bases and the J gene end by 7 bases; junction bases not matched to a gene: 10. The CDR3 consists of 16 residues. The germline gives CDR1 MDHEN, CDR2 SYDVKM. The CDR3 spells CASSLSGQGRGGELFF. For the CDR3, the DNA is TGTGCCAGCAGTCTATCGGGACAGGGGAGGGGCGGGGAGCTGTTTTTT.

This CDR3 reads CASSIRGDHYEQYF. The CDR3 region has the DNA TGTGCCAGTAGTATTCGGGGGGACCACTACGAGCAGTACTTC. The V call is TRBV19, the J call TRBJ2-7, with 7 bases identical to TRBD2. The V gene's germline CDR1 is LNHDA and CDR2 SQIVND (reference sequence). This CDR3 has 14 amino acids. V lost 3 bases to trimming and J lost 3 bases; unmatched junction nucleotides: 5.

The genes are TRBV3-1 (or the pseudogene TRBV3-2) and TRBJ1-2, with 9 bases aligning to TRBD1. The CDR3 runs 15 residues. Per the germline V gene, CDR1 is LGHDT and CDR2 is YNNKEL (reference sequence). J gave up 2 bases and V 6 bases, and 7 bases lay outside the gene matches. In DNA form, the CDR3 reads TGTGCCAGCAGGGGGACAGGGCCGGTGAACTATGGCTACACCTTC. Its protein is CASRGTGPVNYGYTF.

V and J are TRBV5-4 and TRBJ2-2; D is uncertain. This CDR3 spans 15 amino acids. The V gene lost 4 bases and the J gene lost 1 base, with 11 bases spanning the gap. Germline lookup yields CDR1 SGHNT and CDR2 YYREEE (reference sequence). The CDR3 reads CASSPGTRNTGELFF. CDR3 coding DNA: TGTGCCAGCAGCCCGGGTACAAGGAACACCGGGGAGCTGTTTTTT.

The chain uses TRBV2 and TRBJ1-4, with 8 bases aligning to TRBD1. This CDR3 has 14 amino acids. V lost 7 bases, J lost 9 bases, and 10 bases stayed unmatched. Germline V gene lookup returns CDR1 SNHLY and CDR2 FYNNEI. The CDR3 DNA is TGTGCCAGCATCCCCGACAGGGGAACGCAAAAACTGTTTTTT. Translated, it gives CASIPDRGTQKLFF.

This clone showed up just once. V is TRBV4-3 and J is TRBJ2-1; 8 bases line up with TRBD1. The V segment lost 4 bases and the J segment 7 bases; nucleotides outside the gene matches: 9. This CDR3 is built from 15 residues. Germline CDR1 reads LGHNA; CDR2 reads YSLEER. The CDR3 sequence is CASSLGTGEGNEQFF. As DNA, the CDR3 is TGCGCCAGCAGCCTAGGGACAGGTGAGGGGAATGAGCAGTTCTTC.

V is TRBV21-1 and J is TRBJ2-7; TRBD1 is the table's D call and was not checked against the DNA. TRBV21-1 is assigned pseudogene status. The CDR3 is 14 residues long. The CDR3 bases are TGTGCCAGCAGCCCTCCGGACAGCTCCTACGAGCAGTACTTC. This translates into CASSPPDSSYEQYF.

This rearrangement joins TRBV6-2 or TRBV6-3 to TRBJ1-6, with 7 positions matching TRBD1. The CDR3 has 14 amino acids. Germline V CDR1 and CDR2: MNHEY, SVGEGT. V was pared by 4 bases and J by 9 bases, with 6 bases of the junction left unmatched. CDR3 nucleotides: TGTGCCAGCAGTTCCCGAAACAGGGGTTCACCCCTCCACTTT. This codes for CASSSRNRGSPLHF.

The chain links TRBV6-2 or TRBV6-3 to TRBJ2-2; TRBD1 agrees at 10 bases. V lost 5 bases to trimming and J lost 6 bases; unmatched junction nucleotides: 6. Per the germline V gene, CDR1 is MNHEY and CDR2 is SVGEGT. The CDR3 covers 15 residues. CDR3 sequence (DNA): TGTGCCAGCAGTCGTCCCGGGACAGGGGCCGGGGAGCTGTTTTTT. Translated: CASSRPGTGAGELFF.

The CDR3 is CATSDWGHSYGYTF. The CDR3 DNA is TGTGCCACCAGTGATTGGGGCCACAGCTATGGCTACACCTTC. This chain uses TRBV24-1 with TRBJ1-2; D perhaps matches TRBD1 (5 bases). CDR3 length: 14 amino acids. Germline V gene lookup returns CDR1 KGHDR and CDR2 SFDVKD. V was trimmed by 2 bases and J by 4 bases, leaving 10 bases between them.

The chain combines TRBV4-1 with TRBJ2-7; the match to TRBD1 covers 8 bases. This CDR3 has 15 residues. V trimming: 1 base; J trimming: 5 bases; junction bases outside the gene matches: 7. Germline loops: CDR1 MGHRA, CDR2 YSYEKL. CDR3 DNA: TGCGCCAGCAGCCAAGTCGGACAGGGTTCTCACGAGCAGTACTTC. Encoded protein: CASSQVGQGSHEQYF.

This chain joins TRBV28 and TRBJ2-2, with 15 positions matching TRBD2. V lost 4 bases to trimming and J lost 4 bases; unmatched junction nucleotides: 4. Germline CDR1 is MDHEN and CDR2 is SYDVKM. The CDR3 length is 17 residues. The CDR3 spells CASSSGLAGGGTGELFF. DNA of the CDR3: TGTGCCAGCAGTTCCGGACTAGCGGGAGGGGGCACCGGGGAGCTGTTTTTT.

The V and J genes are TRBV11-2 and TRBJ2-7, with TRBD1 identical over 8 bases. CDR1 SGHAT and CDR2 FQNNGV come from the germline V gene. The V segment lost 5 bases and the J segment 2 bases; nucleotides outside the gene matches: 14. This CDR3 has 17 residues. The CDR3 DNA sequence: TGTGCCAGCAGCCCAGGTTGGTGGGGACAGGCTACCTACGAGCAGTACTTC. Its protein is CASSPGWWGQATYEQYF.

Remarks on this clone: This CDR3 is also generated by other DNA sequences in the sample. The chain uses TRBV9 and TRBJ2-5, with 8 bases fitting TRBD1. The J segment lost 4 bases and the V segment lost 2 bases, leaving 4 bases of the junction unmatched. This CDR3 spans 14 amino acids. Germline V CDR1 and CDR2: SGDLS, YYNGEE. In nucleotides, the CDR3 is TGTGCCAGCAGCGTCGCAGGGGGCGCAGAGACCCAGTACTTC. As protein: CASSVAGGAETQYF.

The CDR3 spells CASSRTGGRQPQHF. The DNA for the CDR3 is TGTGCCAGCAGTCGAACAGGGGGTCGTCAGCCCCAGCATTTT. V is TRBV2 and J is TRBJ1-5; 8 bases agree with TRBD1. With V trimmed by 5 bases and J by 6 bases, 6 bases remained unmatched. Germline V CDR1 and CDR2: SNHLY, FYNNEI. This CDR3 region has 14 residues.

The CDR3: CASSRAIPNEQFF. CDR3 DNA: TGCGCCAGCAGCCGGGCCATCCCCAATGAGCAGTTCTTC. V gene TRBV4-1 combines with J gene TRBJ2-1; D is ambiguous. Trimming stripped 4 bases from V and 6 bases from J, with 10 bases between. There are 13 residues in the CDR3. Germline loops: CDR1 MGHRA, CDR2 YSYEKL.